These 21 T cell receptor beta chains were sequenced from one sample in a study of T cells in women clearing cervical HPV infection. Sequencing used immunoSEQ multiplex PCR; TCRdb keeps in-frame clones, though not all of them. The repertoire shows approximately 35,000 clones; the top ten hold 1.6%. Sequenced: blood buffy coat. The origin of the receptors is a woman aged 18 to 75 with a cervical HPV16 infection that either progressed to CIN3+ or cleared (not recorded which).

To note about this clone: The read finishes 3 residues shy of the CDR3 end, and the germline J gene is used to complete it. This chain joins TRBV5-4 and TRBJ1-2, with D uncertain. V was trimmed by 1 base and J by 6 bases, leaving 10 bases between them. The CDR3 extends over 13 amino acids. The germline CDR1 and CDR2 sequences are SGHNT and YYREEE (reference sequence). CDR3 DNA, as far as it was read: TGTGCCAGCAGCTTGCCCGGTTCGGATGGC. It translates to CASSLPGSDG. The CDR3 in its entirety is CASSLPGSDGYTF.

As to this clone: The read comes to an end 3 residues before the CDR3 does, leaving the germline J gene to fill in the end. The V call is TRBV12-3 or TRBV12-4, the J call TRBJ1-3; 9 bases match TRBD1. With V trimmed by 8 bases and J by 8 bases, 7 bases remained unmatched. The CDR3 sequence is 13 residues long. The CDR3 region is CASRTGVLDTIYF. The sequenced CDR3 bases are TGTGCCAGCCGGACAGGGGTTCTCGACACC.

Turning to this clone: The CDR3 end is not reached by the read, which stops 3 residues before it; the germline J gene fills it in. J is TRBJ1-2 and V is TRBV28; 10 bases are shared with TRBD1. The CDR3 runs to 17 residues. Germline CDR1 MDHEN, CDR2 SYDVKM. V gave up 2 bases and J gave up 4 bases; unmatched junction bases: 10. CDR3 in amino acids: CASSLVGSGQGFYGYTF. The covered CDR3 bases are TGTGCCAGCAGTTTAGTCGGTTCGGGACAGGGGTTCTATGGC.

With regard to this clone: Read data end 3 residues before the CDR3 end; the end is taken from the germline J gene. The V and J genes are TRBV12-3 or TRBV12-4 and TRBJ2-7, with unresolved D. Trimming took off 3 bases at V and 3 bases at J, with 9 bases between the two ends. This CDR3 has 13 amino acids. The CDR3: CASSLGSSYEQYF. The sequenced CDR3 bases are TGTGCCAGCAGTTTGGGCAGTAGCTACGAG.

Turning to this clone: The CDR3 end falls 3 residues outside the read, so it is completed with the germline J gene. The chain joins TRBV6-1 to TRBJ2-3; D ambiguous. CDR3 size: 14 residues. The germline V gene encodes CDR1 MNHNS and CDR2 SASEGT. This CDR3 reads CASSGLDSNQPQYF. The covered CDR3 bases are TGTGCCAGCAGTGGGCTGGATAGCAATCAGCCG.

A word on this clone: The sequence runs out 3 residues before the end of the CDR3; the remainder is reconstructed from the germline J gene. This chain joins TRBV20-1 and TRBJ2-2; tentatively, D is TRBD2 (6 bases). The germline V gene encodes CDR1 DFQATT and CDR2 SNEGSKA (reference sequence). The CDR3 has 15 residues. The V end was cut by 0 bases, the J end by 5 bases, with 13 bases between. CDR3 in amino acids: CSARDGGLGTGELFF. CDR3 bases read: TGCAGTGCTAGAGATGGGGGACTGGGGACCGGGGAG.

Regarding this clone: Read data end 3 residues before the CDR3 end; the end is taken from the germline J gene. The chain has TRBV5-6 and TRBJ1-5, with 9 nucleotides matching TRBD1. Per the germline V gene, CDR1 is SGHDT and CDR2 is YYEEEE. The trim removed 4 bases at V and 3 bases at J, leaving 5 bases unmatched. CDR3 length: 15 amino acids. The CDR3 bases that were read are TGTGCCAGCAGCACCGGGACAGGGTTCAATCAGCCC. Translated: CASSTGTGFNQP. The entire CDR3 reads CASSTGTGFNQPQHF.

As concerns this clone: The DNA ends 3 residues before the CDR3 does, and the rest of the CDR3 is filled in from the germline J gene. The chain is built from TRBV10-3 and TRBJ2-3, with 9 bases identical to TRBD2. Germline V gene sequence: CDR1 ENHRY, CDR2 SYGVKD. The CDR3 is 13 residues long. V lost 9 bases, J lost 3 bases, and 4 bases stayed unmatched. The CDR3 sequence is CAIGLAITDTQYF. CDR3 bases read: TGTGCCATAGGACTAGCGATAACAGATACG.

Concerning this clone: From the germline J gene comes the end of the CDR3, since the read stops 3 residues before it. The gene calls are TRBV13 and TRBJ2-7; tentatively, D is TRBD2 (7 bases). V was trimmed by 5 bases and J by 4 bases, leaving 18 bases between them. Germline values: CDR1 PRHDT, CDR2 FYEKMQ (reference sequence). The length of the CDR3 is 15 residues. CDR3 sequence: CASSPGPGGKYEQYF. The sequenced part of the CDR3 DNA is TGTGCCAGCAGCCCCGGGCCGGGGGGCAAGTACGAG.

Comments on this clone: Sequencing ends 3 residues short of the CDR3 end; the germline J gene provides the rest. The chain is built from TRBV7-9 and TRBJ2-7; D is undetermined. From germline, CDR1 is SEHNR and CDR2 FQNEAQ (reference sequence). V dropped 0 bases and J dropped 3 bases, with 6 bases sitting between them. The CDR3 spans 13 residues. CDR3 sequence: CASSLAGGYEQYF. The CDR3 DNA, read in part, is TGTGCCAGCAGCTTAGCTGGCGGCTACGAG.

This clone shows up as medium-sized by frequency. The read finishes 3 residues shy of the CDR3 end, and the germline J gene is used to complete it. The J gene is TRBJ2-3, the V gene TRBV30, with TRBD2 matching over 8 bases. The V gene end was trimmed by 5 bases and the J gene end by 1 base; junction bases not matched to a gene: 5. CDR3 size: 14 residues. Germline assignment: CDR1 GTSNPN and CDR2 SVGIG (reference sequence). CDR3 loop: CAWDYSGGTDTQYF. The part of the CDR3 DNA that was read is TGTGCCTGGGATTATAGCGGGGGCACAGATACG.

The CDR3 loop reads CSARDGGGADTQYF. The sequenced part of the CDR3 DNA is TGCAGTGCTAGAGATGGCGGGGGTGCAGATACG. This chain joins TRBV20-1 and TRBJ2-3, with 7 bases identical to TRBD2. Sequencing ends 3 residues short of the CDR3 end; the germline J gene provides the rest. V shed 0 bases and J 4 bases; nucleotides not matched to a gene: 4. The CDR3 runs 14 residues. Germline V lookup: CDR1 DFQATT, CDR2 SNEGSKA (reference sequence).

In the case of this clone: The read gets to within 3 residues of the CDR3 end, and the germline J gene fills in the rest. The V gene is TRBV4-2, the J gene TRBJ2-7; 13 bases fit TRBD2. This CDR3 comprises 16 residues. Trimming at V came to 2 bases and at J to 5 bases, leaving 6 bases not matched to a gene. Germline V gives CDR1 LGHNA, CDR2 YNFKEQ. The DNA read from the CDR3 is TGTGCCAGCAGCCAACAACTAGCGGGAGGGCCTGACGAG. Translating it yields CASSQQLAGGPDE. The whole CDR3 protein reads CASSQQLAGGPDEQYF.

Details on this clone: With the read ending 3 residues before the CDR3 end, the germline J gene is used to fill in that end. This chain connects TRBV18 to TRBJ1-2, with D uncertain. The CDR3 is 16 residues long. Germline lookup yields CDR1 KGHSH and CDR2 LQKENI. CDR3 bases read: TGTGCCAGCTCACCACAGGAGGCTAGCGGCTCCTACGAC. It yields the protein CASSPQEASGSYD. The whole CDR3 region reads CASSPQEASGSYDYTF.

About this clone itself: The read ends 3 residues before the CDR3 terminus; that terminus is restored from the germline J gene. J is TRBJ2-2 and V is TRBV19, with D maybe TRBD2 (5 bases). CDR3 length: 16 residues. The germline CDR1 and CDR2 sequences are LNHDA and SQIVND (reference sequence). The CDR3 sequence: CASRKHQYGQEEKLFF. The covered CDR3 bases are TGTGCCAGTAGGAAGCATCAGTATGGGCAGGAGGAAAAG.

Concerning this clone itself: The observed sequence ends 3 residues before the CDR3 terminus, with the missing tail filled in from the germline J gene. V gene TRBV2 combines with J gene TRBJ2-4, with TRBD2 matching over 13 bases. The J segment lost 1 base and the V segment lost 8 bases, leaving 8 bases of the junction unmatched. CDR1 is SNHLY and CDR2 is FYNNEI in the germline V gene. CDR3 length: 17 residues. This chain's CDR3 is CASVGLAGAVAKNIQYF. The covered CDR3 bases are TGTGCCAGCGTAGGACTAGCGGGAGCAGTGGCCAAAAACATT. Drawing the rest from reference TRBV2 and TRBJ2-4, the complete variable domain is EPEVTQTPSHQVTQMGQEVILRCVPISNHLYFYWYRQILGQKVEFLVSFYNNEISEKSEIFDDQFSVERPDGSNFTLKIRSTKLEDSAMYFCASVGLAGAVAKNIQYFGAGTRLSVL.

With respect to this clone: The read ends 3 residues before the CDR3 terminus; that terminus is restored from the germline J gene. The chain employs TRBV7-3 and TRBJ2-2; possible D gene TRBD2, 6 bases. The V gene's germline CDR1 is SGHTA and CDR2 FQGTGA. This CDR3 has 14 amino acids. V lost 2 bases and J lost 3, with 7 bases in between. CDR3 protein: CASSLSGDTGELFF. The sequenced CDR3 bases are TGTGCCAGCAGCTTATCGGGGGACACCGGGGAG.

About this clone itself: The read ends 3 residues shy of where the CDR3 ends; the end is completed using the germline J gene. V gene TRBV20-1 combines with J gene TRBJ2-7; D gene ambiguous. Germline V gene data show CDR1 as DFQATT and CDR2 as SNEGSKA (reference sequence). Trimming cost V 6 bases and J 3 bases, with 15 bases left between them. The CDR3 has 13 amino acids. This CDR3 reads CSARTWRGYEQYF. The CDR3 DNA, read in part, is TGCAGTGCCCGAACGTGGCGCGGCTACGAG.

For this clone: The DNA ends 3 residues before the CDR3 does, and the rest of the CDR3 is filled in from the germline J gene. The chain is built from TRBV7-2 and TRBJ2-7, with D unresolved. There are 11 residues in the CDR3. The germline CDR1 and CDR2 sequences are SGHTA and FQGNSA. V lost 4 bases and J 2 bases, leaving 3 bases between the germline ends. CDR3: CASSSTYEQYF. The part of the CDR3 DNA that was read is TGTGCCAGCAGCTCCACCTACGAG.

Concerning this clone itself: With the read ending 3 residues before the CDR3 end, the germline J gene is used to fill in that end. The V call is TRBV30, the J call TRBJ2-2; TRBD1 matches at 9 bases. Germline CDR1 reads GTSNPN; CDR2 reads SVGIG (reference sequence). The CDR3 is 15 amino acids. The sequenced part of the CDR3 DNA is TGTGCCTGGAGTGTACCGGGACAGGGAGATTCACCG. Encoded protein: CAWSVPGQGDSP. The entire CDR3 protein reads CAWSVPGQGDSPLFF. The whole variable domain, filled in from reference TRBV30 and TRBJ2-2, reads SQTIHQWPATLVQPVGSPLSLECTVEGTSNPNLYWYRQAAGRGLQLLFYSVGIGQISSEVPQNLSASRPQDRQFILSSKKLLLSDSGFYLCAWSVPGQGDSPLFFGEGSRLTVL.

To note about this clone: The read terminates 3 residues before the CDR3 end, so the remaining end is supplied by the germline J gene. The chain links TRBV18 to TRBJ2-7; maybe TRBD1 (6 bases). The germline gives CDR1 KGHSH, CDR2 LQKENI. The CDR3 is 18 amino acids. V lost 6 bases to trimming and J lost 0 bases, with 24 bases between them. The CDR3 DNA, read in part, is TGTGCCAGCTCCCAACCCAGGGGTGGCGGCCGTCGCTCCTACGAG. Protein product: CASSQPRGGGRRSYE. The complete CDR3 protein is CASSQPRGGGRRSYEQYF.